These 26 T cell receptor beta chains share one sample of origin, sequenced in a study of CD8+CD57+ T cells in acquired aplastic anemia. Profiles of TCR beta VDJ and CDR3 were generated from a genomic DNA template. TCRdb called the reads again in MiXCR, with one record for every CDR3 protein. Seen here are roughly 500,000 distinct CDR3 sequences, roughly 34% observed once, and the top ten hold about 0.8%. Patients chosen for sequencing had CD8+CD57+ cells that had expanded, as shown by flow cytometry. The sequencing input was sorted CD4+, CD8+, or CD8+CD57+ T cells (not recorded which) from PBMCs. Source of these receptors: a human donor with aplastic anemia.

The rearrangement links TRBV7-8 to TRBJ2-1; the match to TRBD2 covers 9 bases. Germline trimming cut 5 bases from V and 8 bases from J; bases unmatched to any gene: 10. This CDR3 region has 15 residues. Germline CDR1 reads SGHVS; CDR2 reads FQNEAQ. Here the CDR3 reads CASSPKTSGFDEQFF. The CDR3 coding sequence is TGTGCCAGCAGCCCCAAGACTAGCGGTTTCGATGAGCAGTTCTTC. Based on the CDR3 plus reference TRBV7-8 and TRBJ2-1, the full variable domain is GAGVSQSPRYKVAKRGQDVALRCDPISGHVSLFWYQQALGQGPEFLTYFQNEAQLDKSGLPSDRFFAERPEGSVSTLKIQRTQQEDSAVYLCASSPKTSGFDEQFFGPGTRLTVL.

In this sample, this clonotype turned up a few times. For the CDR3, the DNA is TGTGCCTCAGGGAATCCCTATGGCTACACCTTC. Its protein is CASGNPYGYTF. The chain carries TRBV30 and TRBJ1-2; D possibly corresponds to TRBD1 (5 bases). V shed 7 bases and J shed 4 bases, with 10 bases lying between them. Germline V gene lookup returns CDR1 GTSNPN and CDR2 SVGIG (reference sequence). The CDR3 totals 11 residues.

In regard to this clonotype: Compared with germline, one end of the junction differs, possibly owing to a read error. This chain joins TRBV7-8 and TRBJ2-1, with 9 nucleotides matching TRBD1. CDR3 length: 15 residues. Germline lookup yields CDR1 SGHVS and CDR2 FQNEAQ. The CDR3 loop reads CANSFSDRGYNEQFF. Here the CDR3 DNA reads TGTGCCAACAGCTTTTCGGACAGGGGTTACAATGAGCAGTTCTTC.

In this sample, this clonotype turned up a few times. Because it lacks the conserved phenylalanine or tryptophan at the end, this CDR3 is likely a read error. The rearrangement uses TRBV2 and TRBJ1-3; no firm D call. The CDR3 totals 16 residues. V shed 2 bases and J shed 1 base, with 12 bases lying between them. Germline CDR1 and CDR2: SNHLY and FYNNEI. The CDR3 loop reads CASSELDSRSGNTIYL. The DNA for the CDR3 is TGTGCCAGCAGTGAACTGGACTCAAGATCTGGAAACACCATATATCTT.

This clonotype was counted ten times or more. The chain combines TRBV7-6 with TRBJ2-1; D ambiguous. The CDR3 extends over 13 amino acids. Looked up from germline, CDR1 is SGHVS and CDR2 is FNYEAQ. Trimming removed 5 bases from V and 4 bases from J, with 9 bases in between. In nucleotides, the CDR3 is TGTGCCAGCAGCCCTTCTGCGTACAATGAGCAGTTCTTC. Amino acid sequence: CASSPSAYNEQFF.

This clonotype was observed once. A much more abundant neighbour one base away suggests this may be a read error. The chain uses TRBV5-1 and TRBJ1-2; D remains unclear. Trimming took 0 bases from V and 1 from J, leaving 10 bases between them. The CDR3 is made up of 15 amino acids. CDR1 is SGHRS, CDR2 YFSETQ, per germline. The CDR3 here is CASSLVGSHNYGYTF. CDR3 nucleotides: TGCGCCAGCAGCTTGGTCGGCAGCCATAACTATGGCTACACCTTC.

This clonotype occurred many times. V is TRBV20-1 and J is TRBJ2-5; D possibly corresponds to TRBD1 (6 bases). Looked up from germline, CDR1 is DFQATT and CDR2 is SNEGSKA (reference sequence). Trimming removed 6 bases from V and 2 bases from J, with 13 bases in between. CDR3 length equals 13 residues. CDR3 sequence: CSATRTAQETQYF. The CDR3 coding sequence is TGCAGTGCAACGAGGACAGCTCAAGAGACCCAGTACTTC.

The chain has TRBV6-1 and TRBJ1-5; possibly TRBD1 for D (5 bases). V was shortened by 6 bases and J by 3 bases, with 15 bases between the two germline ends. The CDR3 runs 15 residues. The germline CDR1 and CDR2 sequences are MNHNS and SASEGT. CDR3: CASSPGRGDNQPQHF. As DNA, the CDR3 is TGTGCCAGCAGCCCCGGACGGGGGGACAATCAGCCCCAGCATTTT.

This chain joins TRBV12-3 or TRBV12-4 and TRBJ1-1; D remains ambiguous. This CDR3 spans 14 amino acids. V lost 1 base to trimming and J lost 4 bases, with 10 bases between them. CDR3 DNA: TGTGCCAGCAGTTTAGGAGGTGTGCGCACTGAAGCTTTCTTT. This sequence encodes CASSLGGVRTEAFF.

This clonotype has at least ten counts. The chain has TRBV7-2 and TRBJ2-1, with 8 bases that match TRBD2. CDR1 and CDR2 (germline): SGHTA, FQGNSA. J lost 7 bases, V lost 3 bases, and 5 bases had no gene match. This CDR3 comprises 14 residues. The CDR3 DNA follows: TGTGCCAGCAGCTTGGTGCGGGAGGTAAATGAGCAGTTCTTC. It yields the protein CASSLVREVNEQFF.

In regard to this clonotype: This may be a read error, as it is one base from a much larger clone. This chain joins TRBV5-6 and TRBJ1-5; TRBD1 matches at 8 bases. CDR3 length: 16 amino acids. The junction had 4 bases not matched to a gene; V was cut back by 0 bases and J by 2 bases. Germline values: CDR1 SGHDT, CDR2 YYEEEE. As DNA, the CDR3 is TGTGCCAGCAGCTTGGGACAGGGGATGGGCAATCAGCCCCAGCATTTT. Amino acid sequence: CASSLGQGMGNQPQHF.

The CDR3 sequence: CASSQGTAAGELFF. In DNA form, the CDR3 reads TGTGCCAGCAGCCAGGGGACAGCTGCTGGGGAGCTGTTTTTT. J is TRBJ2-2 and V is TRBV19, with 7 positions matching TRBD1. The CDR3 consists of 14 residues. Trimming took 9 bases from V and 8 from J; bases not matched to a gene: 12. Per germline, CDR1 LNHDA and CDR2 SQIVND (reference sequence).

The chain carries TRBV10-3 and TRBJ1-2; no clear D. The CDR3 loop spans 13 amino acids. Between the trimmed V and J ends, which lost 3 bases and 5 bases, there was a span of 10 bases. Germline values: CDR1 ENHRY, CDR2 SYGVKD. The CDR3 sequence: CAISEAVVYGYTF. CDR3 sequence (DNA): TGTGCCATCAGTGAAGCGGTAGTTTATGGCTACACCTTC.

This clonotype was detected a few times. V gene TRBV29-1 combines with J gene TRBJ2-2, with TRBD1 as a possible D gene (5 bases). V lost 0 bases and J 6 bases, leaving 11 bases between the germline ends. Germline V CDR1 and CDR2: SQVTM, ANQGSEA. The CDR3 loop spans 14 amino acids. The CDR3 loop reads CSVEDPGSAGELFF. The CDR3, as DNA: TGCAGCGTTGAAGACCCAGGGTCCGCCGGGGAGCTGTTTTTT.

This clonotype has a count of ten or more. This chain uses TRBV13 with TRBJ2-7; D is uncertain. With 7 bases removed from V and 2 bases from J, the gap between germline ends came to 12 bases. The CDR3 runs 13 residues. Germline V gene sequence: CDR1 PRHDT, CDR2 FYEKMQ (reference sequence). CDR3 protein: CASTVYGTYEQYF. The CDR3 region has the DNA TGTGCCAGCACAGTCTACGGTACCTACGAGCAGTACTTC.

This chain links TRBV25-1 with TRBJ2-1; perhaps TRBD1 as D (7 bases). This CDR3 has 16 residues. The germline V gene has CDR1 MGHDK and CDR2 SYGVNS. V lost 3 bases, J lost 0 bases, and 12 bases lay in between. This CDR3 reads CASSDRGVTSYNEQFF. In DNA, the CDR3 is TGTGCCAGCAGTGACAGGGGGGTCACCTCCTACAATGAGCAGTTCTTC. Complete variable domain (other parts from reference TRBV25-1 and TRBJ2-1): EADIYQTPRYLVIGTGKKITLECSQTMGHDKMYWYQQDPGMELHLIHYSYGVNSTEKGDLSSESTVSRIRTEHFPLTLESARPSHTSQYLCASSDRGVTSYNEQFFGPGTRLTVL.

V usage is TRBV6-4 and J usage is TRBJ1-4; D is possibly TRBD1 (6 bases). Trimming took off 2 bases at V and 3 bases at J, with 16 bases between the two ends. CDR3 length: 17 residues. The germline gives CDR1 MRHNA, CDR2 SNTAGT. CDR3 coding DNA: TGTGCCAGCAGTGACGTGTTCCCAGGGGAGGCTAATGAAAAACTGTTTTTT. Its translation: CASSDVFPGEANEKLFF.

The genes are TRBV19 and TRBJ2-1, with 11 positions matching TRBD2. There are 14 residues in the CDR3. V dropped 9 bases and J dropped 7; count of bases not matched to a gene: 8. Germline CDR1 is LNHDA and CDR2 is SQIVND (reference sequence). Here the CDR3 DNA reads TGTGCCAGCAGCTTAGTAGCGGGAGGGAATGAGCAGTTCTTC. Translation gives CASSLVAGGNEQFF.

This clonotype was seen at least ten times. This sequence joins TRBV20-1 and TRBJ1-2; possibly TRBD1 for D (6 bases). This CDR3 is 14 amino acids long. Trimming took off 4 bases at V and 8 bases at J, with 20 bases between the two ends. Germline V lookup: CDR1 DFQATT, CDR2 SNEGSKA (reference sequence). The chain's CDR3 is CSATLKGGGKGYTF. In nucleotides, the CDR3 is TGCAGTGCTACGCTAAAAGGGGGGGGGAAAGGCTACACCTTC.

The chain recombines TRBV25-1 with TRBJ2-1; D is possibly TRBD1 (6 bases). Trimming took off 2 bases at V and 7 bases at J, with 21 bases between the two ends. The CDR3 covers 17 residues. Looked up from germline, CDR1 is MGHDK and CDR2 is SYGVNS. The CDR3 loop is CASSEALGRQVGNEQFF. CDR3 coding DNA: TGTGCCAGCAGTGAAGCGCTAGGGCGACAGGTGGGGAATGAGCAGTTCTTC.

The sample holds many counts of this clonotype. CDR3 in DNA: TGTGCCATCAGTGAATTTCTCGGCAGGGGGTACCAAGAGACCCAGTACTTC. It yields the protein CAISEFLGRGYQETQYF. This chain links TRBV10-3 with TRBJ2-5, with 7 bases that match TRBD1. CDR3 length equals 17 residues. V lost 3 bases to trimming and J lost 0 bases; unmatched junction nucleotides: 10. In germline, CDR1 is ENHRY, CDR2 SYGVKD.

The chain has TRBV7-9 and TRBJ1-4, with 8 nucleotides matching TRBD1. V shed 1 base, J shed 7 bases, and the junction held 2 bases outside the gene matches. CDR1 SEHNR and CDR2 FQNEAQ come from the germline V gene (reference sequence). The CDR3 spans 14 residues. For the CDR3, the DNA is TGTGCCAGCAGCTTAGGGACAGGGTCTGAAAAACTGTTTTTT. Translating it yields CASSLGTGSEKLFF.

This clonotype was detected many times. V is TRBV7-2 and J is TRBJ1-5, with D perhaps matching TRBD1 (5 bases). Trimming pared 4 bases from V and 5 bases from J, leaving 12 bases between. The germline CDR1 and CDR2 sequences are SGHTA and FQGNSA. This CDR3 comprises 14 residues. The CDR3 DNA reads as TGTGCCAGCAGCTGGGTCGGCAGGGATCAGCCCCAGCATTTT. Translating gives CASSWVGRDQPQHF.

This clonotype appeared a single time. This chain uses TRBV19 with TRBJ1-5; weak D call: TRBD1 (6 bases). Trimming shortened V by 1 base and J by 11 bases, and 15 bases separated the two germline ends. The CDR3 consists of 14 residues. Germline CDR1 is LNHDA and CDR2 is SQIVND (reference sequence). The CDR3 DNA is TGTGCCAGTAGTATAGGCGGAGGGGGAGAGACCCAGCATTTT. Translated, it gives CASSIGGGGETQHF.

This clonotype has only a few counts. V gene TRBV11-2 combines with J gene TRBJ2-7; D possibly corresponds to TRBD2 (6 bases). This CDR3 is built from 15 residues. Germline CDR1 reads SGHAT; CDR2 reads FQNNGV. V was cut by 0 bases and J by 8 bases, with 17 bases left in between. Here the CDR3 reads CASSLDLYSRGKQYF. CDR3 coding DNA: TGTGCCAGCAGCTTAGATCTGTACTCTCGGGGGAAGCAGTACTTC. Looking up the rest from reference TRBV11-2 and TRBJ2-7 gives the full variable domain: EAGVAQSPRYKIIEKRQSVAFWCNPISGHATLYWYQQILGQGPKLLIQFQNNGVVDDSQLPKDRFSAERLKGVDSTLKIQPAKLEDSAVYLCASSLDLYSRGKQYFGPGTRLTVT.

This clonotype has a count of ten or more. The chain uses TRBV19 and TRBJ1-4; tentative D call: TRBD1 (6 bases). Germline V lookup: CDR1 LNHDA, CDR2 SQIVND (reference sequence). With 6 bases removed from V and 6 bases from J, the gap between germline ends came to 8 bases. This CDR3 is built from 12 residues. The CDR3 here is CASSGQYEKLFF. Written as DNA, the CDR3 is TGTGCCAGTAGCGGACAGTATGAAAAACTGTTTTTT.